Here is one T cell receptor (beta chain) with its context. The PCR made use of 60 Vbeta and 13 Jbeta primers. The protocol was immunoSEQ multiplex PCR, while the TCRdb copy is restricted to in-frame clones and leaves out a portion. This repertoire includes some 130,000 clones. The length of the CDR3 is 15 residues. Losses at the gene ends were 6 bases for V and 1 base for J; bases not matched to a gene: 5. Germline V gives CDR1 SNHLY, CDR2 FYNNEI. This sample is part of a study of cytomegalovirus exposure and HLA in healthy donors. Sequencing was done on a sample of PBMCs. The chain links TRBV2 to TRBJ2-2; TRBD1 matches at 7 bases. This TCR derives from a middle-aged woman in good health and CMV-seropositive. Here the CDR3 DNA reads TGTGCCAGCAGGACCCACAGGGGGAACACCGGGGAGCTGTTTTTT. This gives the protein CASRTHRGNTGELFF.